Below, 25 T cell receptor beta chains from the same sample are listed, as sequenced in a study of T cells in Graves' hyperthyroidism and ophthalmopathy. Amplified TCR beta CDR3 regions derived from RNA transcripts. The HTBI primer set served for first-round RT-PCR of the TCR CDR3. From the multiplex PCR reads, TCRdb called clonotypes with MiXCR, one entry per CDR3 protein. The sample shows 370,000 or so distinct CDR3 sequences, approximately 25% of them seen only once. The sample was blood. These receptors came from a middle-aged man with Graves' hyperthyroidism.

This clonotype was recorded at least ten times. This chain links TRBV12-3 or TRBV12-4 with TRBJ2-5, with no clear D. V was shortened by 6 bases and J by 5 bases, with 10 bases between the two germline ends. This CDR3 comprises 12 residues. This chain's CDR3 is CASRLLQETQYF. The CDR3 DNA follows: TGTGCCAGCAGATTGTTACAGGAGACCCAGTACTTC.

The CDR3, as DNA: TGTGCCAGCATTGGCCACCCTGAACAGGGCTTCTATGGCTACACCTTC. Its protein is CASIGHPEQGFYGYTF. This sequence joins TRBV6-1 and TRBJ1-2, with D maybe TRBD1 (6 bases). The CDR3 is 16 residues long. The V end was cut by 7 bases, the J end by 4 bases, with 22 bases between. From germline, CDR1 is MNHNS and CDR2 SASEGT.

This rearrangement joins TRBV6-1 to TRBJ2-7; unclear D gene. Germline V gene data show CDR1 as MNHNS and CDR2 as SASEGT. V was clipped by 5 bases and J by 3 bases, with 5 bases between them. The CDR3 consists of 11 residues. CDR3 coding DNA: TGTGCCAGCAGTATCTACTACGAGCAGTACTTC. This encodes CASSIYYEQYF.

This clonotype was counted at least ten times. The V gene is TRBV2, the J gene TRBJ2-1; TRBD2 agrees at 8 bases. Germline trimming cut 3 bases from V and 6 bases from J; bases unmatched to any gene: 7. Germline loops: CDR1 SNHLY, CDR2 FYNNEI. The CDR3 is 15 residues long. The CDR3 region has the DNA TGTGCCAGCAGTGATGACGGGAGGGCGTTCAATGAGCAGTTCTTC. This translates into CASSDDGRAFNEQFF.

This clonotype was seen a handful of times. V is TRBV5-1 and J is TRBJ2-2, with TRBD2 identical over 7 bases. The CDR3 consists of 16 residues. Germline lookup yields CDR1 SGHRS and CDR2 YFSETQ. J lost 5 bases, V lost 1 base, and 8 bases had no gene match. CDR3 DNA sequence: TGCGCCAGCAGCTTGCATACGGGAGCGGGGACCGGGGAGCTGTTTTTT. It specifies CASSLHTGAGTGELFF.

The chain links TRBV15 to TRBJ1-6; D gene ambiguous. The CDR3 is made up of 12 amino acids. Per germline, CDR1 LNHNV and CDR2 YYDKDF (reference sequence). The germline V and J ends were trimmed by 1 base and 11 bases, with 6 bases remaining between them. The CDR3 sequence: CATSRGLPPLHF. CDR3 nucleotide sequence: TGTGCCACCAGCAGAGGACTGCCACCCCTCCACTTT.

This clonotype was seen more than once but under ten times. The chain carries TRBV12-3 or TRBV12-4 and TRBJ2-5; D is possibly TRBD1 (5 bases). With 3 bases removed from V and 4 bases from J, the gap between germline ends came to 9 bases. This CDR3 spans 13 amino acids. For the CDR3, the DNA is TGTGCCAGCAGTTTTTGGGGCGGAGAGACCCAGTACTTC. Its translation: CASSFWGGETQYF.

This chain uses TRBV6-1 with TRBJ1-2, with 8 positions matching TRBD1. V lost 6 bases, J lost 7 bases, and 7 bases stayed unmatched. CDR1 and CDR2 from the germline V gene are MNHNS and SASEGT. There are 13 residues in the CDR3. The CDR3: CASSGQGFFGYTF. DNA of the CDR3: TGTGCCAGCAGCGGACAGGGCTTTTTTGGCTACACCTTC.

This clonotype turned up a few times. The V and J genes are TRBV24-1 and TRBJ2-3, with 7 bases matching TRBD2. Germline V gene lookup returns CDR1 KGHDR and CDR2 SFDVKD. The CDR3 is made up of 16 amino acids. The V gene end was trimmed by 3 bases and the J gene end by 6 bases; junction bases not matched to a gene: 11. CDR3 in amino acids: CATSDPTGGSTDTQYF. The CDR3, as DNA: TGTGCCACCAGTGATCCAACGGGCGGGAGTACCGATACGCAGTATTTT.

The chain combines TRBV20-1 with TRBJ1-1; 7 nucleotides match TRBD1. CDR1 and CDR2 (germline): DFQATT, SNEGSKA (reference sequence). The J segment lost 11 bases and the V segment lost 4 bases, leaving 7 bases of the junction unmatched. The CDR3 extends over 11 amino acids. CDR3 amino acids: CSATQTGTAFF. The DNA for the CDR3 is TGCAGTGCTACTCAGACAGGGACGGCTTTCTTT.

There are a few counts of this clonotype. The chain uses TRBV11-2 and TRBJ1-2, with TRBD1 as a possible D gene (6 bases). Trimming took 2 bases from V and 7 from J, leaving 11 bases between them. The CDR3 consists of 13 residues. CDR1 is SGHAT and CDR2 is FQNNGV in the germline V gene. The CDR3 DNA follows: TGTGCCAGCAGCTTATGGGGGCGCGGTGGCTACACCTTC. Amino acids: CASSLWGRGGYTF.

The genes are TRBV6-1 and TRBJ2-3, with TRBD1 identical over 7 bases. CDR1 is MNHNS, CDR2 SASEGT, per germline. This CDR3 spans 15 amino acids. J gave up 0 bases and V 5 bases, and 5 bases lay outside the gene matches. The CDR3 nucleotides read TGTGCCAGCAGTACTGACAGGGCCAGCACAGATACGCAGTATTTT. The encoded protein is CASSTDRASTDTQYF.

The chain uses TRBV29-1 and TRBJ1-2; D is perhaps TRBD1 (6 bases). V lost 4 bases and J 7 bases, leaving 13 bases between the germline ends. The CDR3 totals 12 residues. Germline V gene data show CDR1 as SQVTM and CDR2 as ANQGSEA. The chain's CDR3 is CSVVSQGPGYTF. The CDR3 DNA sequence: TGCAGCGTTGTATCACAGGGCCCTGGCTACACCTTC.

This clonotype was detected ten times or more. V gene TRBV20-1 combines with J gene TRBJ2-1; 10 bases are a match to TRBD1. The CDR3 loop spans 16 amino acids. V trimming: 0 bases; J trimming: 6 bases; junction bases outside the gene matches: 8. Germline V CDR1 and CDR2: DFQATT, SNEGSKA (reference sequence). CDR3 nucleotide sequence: TGCAGTGCTAGAGATTGGAGGACAGGGGGTAGCAATGAGCAGTTCTTC. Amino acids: CSARDWRTGGSNEQFF.

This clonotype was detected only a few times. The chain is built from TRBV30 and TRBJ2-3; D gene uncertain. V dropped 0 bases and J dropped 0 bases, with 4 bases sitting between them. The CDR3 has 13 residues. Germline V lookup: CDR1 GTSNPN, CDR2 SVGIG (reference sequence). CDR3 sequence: CAWSVRSTDTQYF. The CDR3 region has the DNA TGTGCCTGGAGTGTCAGGAGCACAGATACGCAGTATTTT.

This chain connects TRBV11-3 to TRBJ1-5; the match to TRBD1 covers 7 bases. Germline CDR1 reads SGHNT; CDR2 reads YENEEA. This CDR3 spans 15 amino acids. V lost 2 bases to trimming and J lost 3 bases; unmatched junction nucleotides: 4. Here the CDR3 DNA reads TGTGCCAGCAGCTTATCGGACAGGAACAATCAGCCCCAGCATTTT. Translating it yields CASSLSDRNNQPQHF.

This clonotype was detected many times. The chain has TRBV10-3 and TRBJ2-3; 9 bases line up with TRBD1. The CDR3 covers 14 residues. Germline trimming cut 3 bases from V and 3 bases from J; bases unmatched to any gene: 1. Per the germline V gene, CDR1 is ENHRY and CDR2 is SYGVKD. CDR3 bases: TGTGCCATCAGTGAAGGGACAGGGACAGATACGCAGTATTTT. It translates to CAISEGTGTDTQYF.

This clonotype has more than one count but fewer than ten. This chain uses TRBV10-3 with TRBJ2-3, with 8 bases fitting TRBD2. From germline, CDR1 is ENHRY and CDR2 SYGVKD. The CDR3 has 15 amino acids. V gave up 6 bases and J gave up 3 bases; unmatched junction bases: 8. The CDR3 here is CAISASGSRTDTQYF. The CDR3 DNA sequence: TGTGCCATCAGCGCAAGCGGGAGCAGAACAGATACGCAGTATTTT.

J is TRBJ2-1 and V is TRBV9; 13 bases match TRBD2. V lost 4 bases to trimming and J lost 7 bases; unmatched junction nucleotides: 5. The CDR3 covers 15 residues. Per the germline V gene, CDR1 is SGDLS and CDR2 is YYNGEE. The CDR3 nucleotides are TGTGCCAGCAGCCCCTGGACTAGCGGGAGTAATGAGCAGTTCTTC. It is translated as CASSPWTSGSNEQFF. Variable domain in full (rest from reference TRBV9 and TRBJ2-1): DSGVTQTPKHLITATGQRVTLRCSPRSGDLSVYWYQQSLDQGLQFLIQYYNGEERAKGNILERFSAQQFPDLHSELNLSSLELGDSALYFCASSPWTSGSNEQFFGPGTRLTVL.

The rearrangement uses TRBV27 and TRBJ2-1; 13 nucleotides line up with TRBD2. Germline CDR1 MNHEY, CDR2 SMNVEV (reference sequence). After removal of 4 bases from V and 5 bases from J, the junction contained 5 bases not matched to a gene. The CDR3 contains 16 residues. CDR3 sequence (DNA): TGTGCCAGCAGTTCCAGACTAGCGGGGGGCGACAATGAGCAGTTCTTC. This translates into CASSSRLAGGDNEQFF.

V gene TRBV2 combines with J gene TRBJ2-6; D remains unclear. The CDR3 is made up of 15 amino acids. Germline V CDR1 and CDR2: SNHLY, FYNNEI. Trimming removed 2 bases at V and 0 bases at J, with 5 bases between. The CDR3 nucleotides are TGTGCCAGCAGTGAAACGGGCTCTGGGGCCAACGTCCTGACTTTC. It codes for CASSETGSGANVLTF.

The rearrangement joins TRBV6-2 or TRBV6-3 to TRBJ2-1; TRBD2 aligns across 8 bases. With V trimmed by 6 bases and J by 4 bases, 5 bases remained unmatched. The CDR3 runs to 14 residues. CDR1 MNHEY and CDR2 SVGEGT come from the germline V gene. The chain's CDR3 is CASSPGGPYNEQFF. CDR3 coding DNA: TGTGCCAGCAGCCCGGGAGGGCCTTACAATGAGCAGTTCTTC.

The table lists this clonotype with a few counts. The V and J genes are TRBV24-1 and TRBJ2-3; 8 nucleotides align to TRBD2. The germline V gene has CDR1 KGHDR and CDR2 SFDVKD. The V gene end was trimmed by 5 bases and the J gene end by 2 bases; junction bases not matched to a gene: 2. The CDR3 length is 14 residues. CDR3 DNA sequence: TGTGCCACCAGTGGCGGGAGGCCCACAGATACGCAGTATTTT. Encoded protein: CATSGGRPTDTQYF.

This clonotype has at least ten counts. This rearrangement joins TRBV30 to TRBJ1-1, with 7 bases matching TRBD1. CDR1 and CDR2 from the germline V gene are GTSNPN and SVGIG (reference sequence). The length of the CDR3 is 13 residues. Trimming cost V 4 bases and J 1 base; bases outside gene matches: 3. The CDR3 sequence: CAWTRQGNTEAFF. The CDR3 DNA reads TGTGCCTGGACCAGACAGGGGAACACTGAAGCTTTCTTT.

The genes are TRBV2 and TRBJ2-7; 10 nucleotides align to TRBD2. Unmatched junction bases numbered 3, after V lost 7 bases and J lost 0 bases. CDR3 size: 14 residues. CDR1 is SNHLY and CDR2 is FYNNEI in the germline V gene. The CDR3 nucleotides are TGTGCCAGCAAAGCGGGAGGGGCCTCCTACGAGCAGTACTTC. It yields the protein CASKAGGASYEQYF.